This TCR beta chain is from a study of cytomegalovirus exposure and HLA in healthy donors. Findings of the study overall: The authors judged a highly shared variant cluster likely a sequencing artifact. It was in a later analysis that TCR association rates were seen to vary by HLA locus, highest for DRB1 and lowest for HLA-C. Presence/absence analysis assumed near-uniform sequencing depth across donors.

Use of 60 Vbeta and 13 Jbeta primers characterized the PCR. Sequencing used immunoSEQ multiplex PCR; TCRdb keeps in-frame clones, though not all of them. There are some 99,000 clones in the sample; roughly 71% occur only once, and roughly 5.9% lies in the top ten. The CDR3 length is 15 residues. Per germline, CDR1 SGHKS and CDR2 YYEKEE (reference sequence). The germline V and J ends were trimmed by 3 bases and 7 bases, with 16 bases remaining between them. For this clone: Its antigen remains unidentified.

This sequence joins TRBV5-5 and TRBJ1-4; D remains ambiguous. The specimen sequenced was PBMCs. The origin of this receptor is a woman in her 70s in good health and CMV-seropositive. Here the CDR3 DNA reads TGTGCCAGCAGCTCGGACGGACTCACGAGTGAAAAACTGTTTTTT. Translated, it gives CASSSDGLTSEKLFF.